What follows are 19 T cell receptor beta chains derived from one specimen sequenced in a study of Ad26.COV2.S vaccination and SARS-CoV-2 variants. Treatment here: 15 to 20 received Ad26.COV2.S at low or high dose, single or two shots; roughly 5 received placebo; per-sample allocation not given. Vaccine and placebo recipients were sampled on day 63 after the first injection. Profiled with immunoSEQ multiplex PCR; TCRdb holds only in-frame clones, not every one. Here the sample spans roughly 320,000 clones, roughly 86% being singletons. Sequenced material: peripheral blood, taken in a trial of Ad26.COV2.S vaccine versus placebo. These receptors came from a person between 18 and 60 years old who received the Ad26.COV2.S COVID-19 vaccine or a placebo.

There are a few counts of this clone. This chain links TRBV12-3 or TRBV12-4 with TRBJ1-2, with D maybe TRBD1 (5 bases). The CDR3 extends over 13 amino acids. V was cut by 4 bases and J by 7 bases, with 13 bases left in between. The CDR3: CASSSDGTGGYTF. CDR3 DNA: TGTGCCAGCAGTTCCGACGGGACTGGTGGCTACACCTTC.

The chain has TRBV4-2 and TRBJ2-5; 8 bases fit TRBD1. The CDR3 contains 16 residues. Germline-derived CDR1 and CDR2 are LGHNA and YNFKEQ. V shed 1 base and J 5 bases; nucleotides not matched to a gene: 9. For the CDR3, the DNA is TGTGCCAGCAGCCAAGGAGGGCAGGGGGCTCAGGAGACCCAGTACTTC. Its protein is CASSQGGQGAQETQYF.

The rearrangement joins TRBV7-2 to TRBJ2-2; D unclear. The CDR3 extends over 13 amino acids. The germline V and J ends were trimmed by 0 bases and 7 bases, with 6 bases remaining between them. CDR1 and CDR2 from the germline V gene are SGHTA and FQGNSA. DNA for the CDR3: TGTGCCAGCAGCTTAGCAGGGATCGGGGAGCTGTTTTTT. Translation: CASSLAGIGELFF.

This chain connects TRBV20-1 to TRBJ2-1; TRBD2 is a possible D gene (5 bases). In germline, CDR1 is DFQATT, CDR2 SNEGSKA (reference sequence). V lost 3 bases and J 5 bases, leaving 11 bases between the germline ends. This CDR3 is 13 amino acids long. CDR3 nucleotide sequence: TGCAGTGCTAGTCGAGGGTCACACAATGAGCAGTTCTTC. This sequence encodes CSASRGSHNEQFF.

This clone was detected only once. The gene calls are TRBV12-3 or TRBV12-4 and TRBJ1-1; the D is unclear. This CDR3 comprises 10 residues. The chain's CDR3 is CPTENTEAFF. CDR3 nucleotide sequence: TGTCCAACAGAGAACACTGAAGCTTTCTTT.

This clone was picked up a small number of times. This sequence joins TRBV27 and TRBJ2-2, with D hard to call. The CDR3 runs 16 residues. Trimming stripped 5 bases from V and 4 bases from J, with 17 bases between. CDR1 and CDR2 from the germline V gene are MNHEY and SMNVEV (reference sequence). The CDR3 sequence is CASSPRTRWGTGELFF. The CDR3 DNA is TGTGCCAGCAGTCCACGGACCCGATGGGGCACCGGGGAGCTGTTTTTT.

This clone was found once. This sample includes further DNA sequences coding for the same CDR3. The chain carries TRBV11-2 and TRBJ2-5; D ambiguous. Trimming left V 0 bases short and J 5 bases short, with 4 bases between. CDR1 is SGHAT, CDR2 FQNNGV, per germline. The CDR3 has 12 residues. The CDR3 nucleotides are TGTGCCAGCAGCTTAGATCGGGAGACCCAGTACTTC. Its protein is CASSLDRETQYF.

V is TRBV14 and J is TRBJ2-3, with 11 bases aligning to TRBD1. Germline CDR1 SGHDN, CDR2 FVKESK. This CDR3 is 16 amino acids long. V dropped 1 base and J dropped 3; count of bases not matched to a gene: 3. The CDR3 here is CASSQGTGGKTDTQYF. The CDR3 DNA follows: TGTGCCAGCAGCCAAGGGACAGGGGGCAAAACAGATACGCAGTATTTT. Full variable domain (rest looked up from reference TRBV14 and TRBJ2-3): EAGVTQFPSHSVIEKGQTVTLRCDPISGHDNLYWYRRVMGKEIKFLLHFVKESKQDESGMPNNRFLAERTGGTYSTLKVQPAELEDSGVYFCASSQGTGGKTDTQYFGPGTRLTVL.

The chain is built from TRBV9 and TRBJ2-1, with TRBD2 identical over 11 bases. The J segment lost 3 bases and the V segment lost 3 bases, leaving 8 bases of the junction unmatched. Germline CDR1 reads SGDLS; CDR2 reads YYNGEE. This CDR3 has 17 residues. The CDR3 sequence is CASSAVSGGAGYNEQFF. The CDR3 nucleotides read TGTGCCAGCAGCGCCGTTAGCGGGGGGGCTGGCTACAATGAGCAGTTCTTC.

This rearrangement joins TRBV3-1 (or the pseudogene TRBV3-2) to TRBJ2-1; 11 bases agree with TRBD1. The CDR3 is made up of 14 amino acids. Germline V gene lookup returns CDR1 LGHDT and CDR2 YNNKEL (reference sequence). J lost 10 bases, V lost 4 bases, and 6 bases had no gene match. The CDR3 is CASSPGQGAREQFF. CDR3 in DNA: TGTGCCAGCAGCCCCGGACAGGGGGCAAGGGAGCAGTTCTTC.

The CDR3 nucleotides are TGTGCCAGCAGTCTTGACGGCCTTAGCTCTGGAAACACCATATATTTT. This sequence encodes CASSLDGLSSGNTIYF. The rearrangement links TRBV6-6 to TRBJ1-3, with D uncertain. Germline V gene lookup returns CDR1 MNHNY and CDR2 SVGAGI (reference sequence). The CDR3 loop spans 16 amino acids. The ends were cut back, 5 bases at V and 0 bases at J, with 14 bases in the middle.

V is TRBV2 and J is TRBJ1-1; D not resolved. CDR1 is SNHLY, CDR2 FYNNEI, per germline. Trimming took off 7 bases at V and 4 bases at J, with 25 bases between the two ends. This CDR3 has 17 amino acids. The CDR3 region is CASKQREEGGRGTEAFF. DNA for the CDR3: TGTGCCAGCAAGCAAAGGGAGGAGGGTGGTCGGGGCACTGAAGCTTTCTTT.

The chain employs TRBV15 and TRBJ1-4; a possible D gene is TRBD1 (5 bases). Germline loops: CDR1 LNHNV, CDR2 YYDKDF (reference sequence). The V gene lost 2 bases and the J gene lost 7 bases, with 8 bases spanning the gap. The CDR3 is 13 residues long. In DNA form, the CDR3 reads TGTGCCACCAGCAGACAGGGTTTTGAAAAACTGTTTTTT. Amino acid sequence: CATSRQGFEKLFF. The full variable domain, with the rest looked up from reference TRBV15 and TRBJ1-4, is DAMVIQNPRYQVTQFGKPVTLSCSQTLNHNVMYWYQQKSSQAPKLLFHYYDKDFNNEADTPDNFQSRRPNTSFCFLDIRSPGLGDTAMYLCATSRQGFEKLFFGSGTQLSVL.

The chain recombines TRBV4-1 with TRBJ2-7; 8 bases align to TRBD1. Germline V gene data show CDR1 as MGHRA and CDR2 as YSYEKL. With 0 bases clipped from V and 6 bases from J, the junction kept 13 bases outside the gene matches. The CDR3 runs 17 residues. The CDR3 DNA sequence: TGCGCCAGCAGCCAAGATTTGGGAGGACAGGGCTTTACCGAGCAGTACTTC. Protein sequence: CASSQDLGGQGFTEQYF.

The chain couples TRBV5-8 to TRBJ1-3, with D unresolved. Germline lookup yields CDR1 SGHTS and CDR2 YDEGEE. V lost 1 base and J lost 6, with 14 bases in between. The CDR3 loop spans 15 amino acids. CDR3 residues: CASSLFAKRVNTIYF. The CDR3 DNA reads as TGTGCCAGCAGCTTGTTCGCTAAGCGCGTAAACACCATATATTTT.

The chain links TRBV6-5 to TRBJ1-2, with D uncertain. CDR1 is MNHEY and CDR2 is SVGAGI in the germline V gene. CDR3 length equals 12 residues. V lost 8 bases, J lost 4 bases, and 11 bases lay in between. The CDR3 is CASASWSYGYTF. The CDR3 nucleotides read TGTGCCAGCGCAAGTTGGTCCTATGGCTACACCTTC.

Note on this clone: This CDR3 is also generated by other DNA sequences in the sample. The rearrangement uses TRBV9 and TRBJ2-3; D uncertain. There are 11 residues in the CDR3. V gave up 2 bases and J gave up 5 bases, with 3 bases separating them. Germline V CDR1 and CDR2: SGDLS, YYNGEE. This CDR3 is CASSVGDTQYF. The DNA for the CDR3 is TGTGCCAGCAGCGTGGGAGATACGCAGTATTTT.

The chain joins TRBV7-2 to TRBJ2-1; 9 bases are a match to TRBD2. The CDR3 contains 16 residues. The V and J ends lost 1 base and 8 bases, in that order; junction bases with no gene match: 9. Germline assignment: CDR1 SGHTA and CDR2 FQGNSA. The CDR3, as DNA: TGTGCCAGCAGCTTAGGAGGGCGGGGGGGCCACGATGAGCAGTTCTTC. Amino acid sequence: CASSLGGRGGHDEQFF.

V gene TRBV4-2 combines with J gene TRBJ2-2; TRBD2 matches at 12 bases. Trimming removed 1 base from V and 7 bases from J; junction bases left unmatched: 4. CDR3 size: 16 residues. CDR1 is LGHNA and CDR2 is YNFKEQ in the germline V gene. This chain's CDR3 is CASSQGLAGGVGELFF. Here the CDR3 DNA reads TGTGCCAGCAGCCAAGGCCTAGCGGGGGGGGTCGGGGAGCTGTTTTTT.